A single sample gave rise to the 27 T cell receptor beta chains below, sequenced in a study of CD8+ T cells in alopecia areata. Sequencing templates came from extracted RNA that was reverse transcribed into cDNA. Sequencing was performed with immunoSEQ multiplex PCR; in TCRdb, only in-frame clones are kept and a portion is missing. This table holds about 190,000 clones, about 60% found once. The sample here was CD4+ T cells sorted from blood, taken at week 0. These receptors all come from a human donor with alopecia areata.

The V call is TRBV5-1, the J call TRBJ2-5; D is unclear. There are 14 residues in the CDR3. V was clipped by 4 bases and J by 3 bases, with 13 bases between them. Germline lookup yields CDR1 SGHRS and CDR2 YFSETQ. CDR3 protein: CASSGRTAEETQYF. The CDR3 coding sequence is TGCGCCAGCAGCGGTCGGACGGCTGAAGAGACCCAGTACTTC. The variable domain in full, with the rest retrieved from reference TRBV5-1 and TRBJ2-5, is KAGVTQTPRYLIKTRGQQVTLSCSPISGHRSVSWYQQTPGQGLQFLFEYFSETQRNKGNFPGRFSGRQFSNSRSEMNVSTLELGDSALYLCASSGRTAEETQYFGPGTRLLVL.

This clone occurred once. The V call is TRBV27, the J call TRBJ1-1; D might be TRBD1 (6 bases). V shed 0 bases and J shed 9 bases, with 14 bases lying between them. CDR1 MNHEY and CDR2 SMNVEV come from the germline V gene (reference sequence). This CDR3 contains 14 residues. CDR3 residues: CASSLSFRTVQAFF. Written as DNA, the CDR3 is TGTGCCAGCAGTTTATCTTTCCGGACAGTACAAGCTTTCTTT.

This chain links TRBV29-1 with TRBJ1-1, with 7 positions matching TRBD1. V trimming: 7 bases; J trimming: 7 bases; junction bases outside the gene matches: 3. The CDR3 length is 10 residues. Germline values: CDR1 SQVTM, CDR2 ANQGSEA. The DNA of the CDR3 is TGCAGCGGTCGGGACAGTGAAGCTTTCTTT. Translation gives CSGRDSEAFF. Variable domain in full (rest from reference TRBV29-1 and TRBJ1-1): SAVISQKPSRDICQRGTSLTIQCQVDSQVTMMFWYRQQPGQSLTLIATANQGSEATYESGFVIDKFPISRPNLTFSTLTVSNMSPEDSSIYLCSGRDSEAFFGQGTRLTVV.

Written as DNA, the CDR3 is TGTGCCAGCAGTTTCGCGAACACCGGGGAGCTGTTTTTT. It translates to CASSFANTGELFF. The V gene is TRBV27, the J gene TRBJ2-2; D unclear. CDR3 length: 13 residues. Germline CDR1 is MNHEY and CDR2 is SMNVEV (reference sequence). V was clipped by 3 bases and J by 0 bases, with 2 bases between them.

The CDR3 region has the DNA TGCGCCAGCAGCTCCCACTCCCGACAGGGAGGAGGGTATAACTATGGCTACACCTTC. Protein sequence: CASSSHSRQGGGYNYGYTF. V gene TRBV5-1 combines with J gene TRBJ1-2; 7 nucleotides match TRBD1. Germline CDR1 SGHRS, CDR2 YFSETQ. V dropped 3 bases and J dropped 1; count of bases not matched to a gene: 18. This CDR3 is 19 amino acids long.

The J gene is TRBJ1-2, the V gene TRBV12-5, with no clear D. V lost 0 bases and J lost 4, with 6 bases in between. Germline V lookup: CDR1 LGHNT, CDR2 FRNRAP. The CDR3 is 13 amino acids. In DNA form, the CDR3 reads TGTGCTAGTGGTTTGGTGGGTGTCTATGGCTACACCTTC. Residues: CASGLVGVYGYTF.

The genes are TRBV19 and TRBJ2-5, with D possibly matching TRBD1 (6 bases). Deletions cut 2 bases from V and 2 bases from J, with 6 bases between. Germline values: CDR1 LNHDA, CDR2 SQIVND (reference sequence). This CDR3 comprises 13 residues. The CDR3 protein is CASSIQGQETQYF. The CDR3 DNA reads as TGTGCCAGTAGTATACAGGGGCAAGAGACCCAGTACTTC.

The V call is TRBV5-1, the J call TRBJ1-4; tentative D call: TRBD1 (5 bases). V gave up 5 bases and J gave up 5 bases, with 10 bases separating them. The CDR3 is made up of 13 amino acids. Germline V gene sequence: CDR1 SGHRS, CDR2 YFSETQ. CDR3 amino acids: CASSGTGNEKLFF. The CDR3 nucleotides read TGCGCCAGCAGTGGGACGGGGAATGAAAAACTGTTTTTT.

The chain joins TRBV1 to TRBJ1-2; the table's D call of TRBD1 was not tested on the DNA. TRBV1 is a pseudogene. The CDR3 is 15 residues long. CDR3 DNA: TGCACCAGCACCTCTCCGACAGGGAGGATCTATGGCTACACCTTC. Amino acid sequence: CTSTSPTGRIYGYTF.

This chain uses TRBV6-1 with TRBJ2-7; TRBD1 matches 7 bases. CDR1 and CDR2 (germline): MNHNS, SASEGT. V dropped 4 bases and J dropped 2; count of bases not matched to a gene: 5. This CDR3 has 14 amino acids. The CDR3 here is CASSGRDSPYEQYF. In DNA form, the CDR3 reads TGTGCCAGCAGTGGCCGGGACAGTCCCTACGAGCAGTACTTC.

The CDR3 DNA reads TGTGCCAGCAGCCAAACAGATTCACCCCTCCACTTT. The encoded protein is CASSQTDSPLHF. J is TRBJ1-6 and V is TRBV7-9; D not certain. There are 12 residues in the CDR3. Trimming pared 5 bases from V and 8 bases from J, leaving 7 bases between. Germline assignment: CDR1 SEHNR and CDR2 FQNEAQ (reference sequence).

The rearrangement joins TRBV29-1 to TRBJ1-1; a weak D match, TRBD1 (5 bases). The CDR3 totals 13 residues. The germline V gene has CDR1 SQVTM and CDR2 ANQGSEA. Deletions cut 6 bases from V and 4 bases from J, with 15 bases between. CDR3 residues: CSVRGETGTEAFF. CDR3 sequence (DNA): TGCAGCGTCCGGGGGGAGACGGGCACTGAAGCTTTCTTT.

The chain joins TRBV6-5 to TRBJ2-3, with D maybe TRBD1 (5 bases). This CDR3 has 15 residues. CDR1 and CDR2 from the germline V gene are MNHEY and SVGAGI. V was shortened by 6 bases and J by 1 base, with 14 bases between the two germline ends. CDR3 residues: CASSYRTSGTDTQYF. The DNA for the CDR3 is TGTGCCAGCAGCTACAGGACGTCCGGCACAGATACGCAGTATTTT.

The chain employs TRBV27 and TRBJ1-2; a weak D match, TRBD1 (5 bases). The CDR3 consists of 14 residues. V was trimmed by 6 bases and J by 5 bases, leaving 16 bases between them. Germline V CDR1 and CDR2: MNHEY, SMNVEV (reference sequence). This CDR3 reads CASSQQEGLYGYTF. The DNA for the CDR3 is TGTGCCAGCAGCCAACAGGAAGGGCTTTATGGCTACACCTTC.

This chain joins TRBV4-1 and TRBJ1-5; D not resolved. The germline gives CDR1 MGHRA, CDR2 YSYEKL. Trimming pared 0 bases from V and 9 bases from J, leaving 12 bases between. This CDR3 comprises 14 residues. CDR3 in amino acids: CASSQDLPLRPQHF. The CDR3 DNA reads TGCGCCAGCAGCCAAGATTTACCTCTGCGGCCCCAGCATTTT.

The DNA of the CDR3 is TGCGCCAGCAGCCCCAGGGGAAACACCGGGGAGCTGTTTTTT. This translates into CASSPRGNTGELFF. The genes are TRBV5-1 and TRBJ2-2; TRBD1 might be the D (6 bases). The V and J ends lost 4 bases and 2 bases respectively, with 9 bases between them. The V gene's germline CDR1 is SGHRS and CDR2 YFSETQ. CDR3 length: 14 residues.

The chain uses TRBV15 and TRBJ1-3; D unclear. Between the trimmed V and J ends, which lost 3 bases and 0 bases, there was a span of 9 bases. The CDR3 is made up of 15 amino acids. CDR1 is LNHNV and CDR2 is YYDKDF in the germline V gene (reference sequence). The CDR3, as DNA: TGTGCCACCAGCAGCCACCGGGGCTCTGGAAACACCATATATTTT. Its protein is CATSSHRGSGNTIYF.

The sample holds a few counts of this clone. V is TRBV29-1 and J is TRBJ2-3; D unresolved. The CDR3 has 12 residues. Per germline, CDR1 SQVTM and CDR2 ANQGSEA. V lost 0 bases to trimming and J lost 8 bases, with 9 bases between them. Here the CDR3 DNA reads TGCAGCGTTGAAGATCCGCGATCTACGCAGTATTTT. Translation: CSVEDPRSTQYF.

The genes are TRBV5-1 and TRBJ2-7; the D call may be TRBD1 or TRBD2 (6 bases each). Germline V gene lookup returns CDR1 SGHRS and CDR2 YFSETQ. CDR3 length equals 15 residues. With 0 bases removed from V and 4 bases from J, the gap between germline ends came to 14 bases. CDR3 in DNA: TGCGCCAGCAGCTTGGGGGGGCCTGGAGGGTACGAGCAGTACTTC. Encoded protein: CASSLGGPGGYEQYF.

J is TRBJ2-5 and V is TRBV14; the D gene is possibly TRBD1 (6 bases). The CDR3 is 15 residues long. Germline V gives CDR1 SGHDN, CDR2 FVKESK. V dropped 4 bases and J dropped 5 bases, with 17 bases sitting between them. The CDR3 region is CASSPTRGLGETQYF. CDR3 DNA sequence: TGTGCCAGCAGCCCCACCAGGGGCCTCGGGGAGACCCAGTACTTC.

The chain employs TRBV5-1 and TRBJ2-5; weak D call: TRBD1 (5 bases). Germline lookup yields CDR1 SGHRS and CDR2 YFSETQ. V lost 0 bases and J 4 bases, leaving 13 bases between the germline ends. This CDR3 region has 15 residues. CDR3 in amino acids: CASSLVRGAGETQYF. The CDR3 DNA is TGCGCCAGCAGCTTGGTTCGTGGGGCCGGAGAGACCCAGTACTTC.

This chain connects TRBV5-1 to TRBJ1-6; weak D call: TRBD1 (5 bases). V gave up 0 bases and J gave up 7 bases, with 11 bases separating them. Germline V gene sequence: CDR1 SGHRS, CDR2 YFSETQ. This CDR3 has 15 residues. The CDR3: CASSLGQGHNSPLHF. The CDR3 DNA is TGCGCCAGCAGCTTGGGGCAGGGCCACAATTCACCCCTCCACTTT.

This rearrangement joins TRBV9 to TRBJ1-2; no firm D call. The germline V and J ends were trimmed by 3 bases and 8 bases, with 17 bases remaining between them. The CDR3 has 14 amino acids. Germline V gene sequence: CDR1 SGDLS, CDR2 YYNGEE. CDR3 sequence reads: CASSETGPPGGYTF. The DNA of the CDR3 is TGTGCCAGCAGCGAAACCGGGCCCCCCGGGGGCTACACCTTC.

The genes are TRBV29-1 and TRBJ1-1; 9 bases fit TRBD1. V shed 4 bases and J 5 bases; nucleotides not matched to a gene: 5. The CDR3 length is 13 residues. Germline V gives CDR1 SQVTM, CDR2 ANQGSEA. The CDR3 here is CSVADRGGTEAFF. The CDR3 bases are TGCAGCGTTGCCGACAGGGGGGGGACTGAAGCTTTCTTT.

The chain combines TRBV29-1 with TRBJ2-5; D call uncertain. This CDR3 has 12 residues. The V end was cut by 6 bases, the J end by 2 bases, with 10 bases between. Looked up from germline, CDR1 is SQVTM and CDR2 is ANQGSEA. The CDR3 sequence is CSVTPEQETQYF. The CDR3 nucleotides are TGCAGCGTAACACCAGAACAAGAGACCCAGTACTTC.

The chain couples TRBV29-1 to TRBJ2-6, with D possibly matching TRBD2 (6 bases). The CDR3 loop spans 14 amino acids. The V gene lost 3 bases and the J gene lost 2 bases, with 8 bases spanning the gap. Germline CDR1 reads SQVTM; CDR2 reads ANQGSEA. The CDR3 spells CSVEGGTGANVLTF. The CDR3 DNA sequence: TGCAGCGTTGAGGGGGGAACTGGGGCCAACGTCCTGACTTTC.

This clone was observed a few times. This rearrangement joins TRBV29-1 to TRBJ2-7, with D hard to call. The CDR3 totals 13 residues. Trimming removed 1 base at V and 0 bases at J, with 7 bases between. The germline CDR1 and CDR2 sequences are SQVTM and ANQGSEA. The DNA of the CDR3 is TGCAGCGTTGAAGTGGCGCCCTCCTACGAGCAGTACTTC. This codes for CSVEVAPSYEQYF.